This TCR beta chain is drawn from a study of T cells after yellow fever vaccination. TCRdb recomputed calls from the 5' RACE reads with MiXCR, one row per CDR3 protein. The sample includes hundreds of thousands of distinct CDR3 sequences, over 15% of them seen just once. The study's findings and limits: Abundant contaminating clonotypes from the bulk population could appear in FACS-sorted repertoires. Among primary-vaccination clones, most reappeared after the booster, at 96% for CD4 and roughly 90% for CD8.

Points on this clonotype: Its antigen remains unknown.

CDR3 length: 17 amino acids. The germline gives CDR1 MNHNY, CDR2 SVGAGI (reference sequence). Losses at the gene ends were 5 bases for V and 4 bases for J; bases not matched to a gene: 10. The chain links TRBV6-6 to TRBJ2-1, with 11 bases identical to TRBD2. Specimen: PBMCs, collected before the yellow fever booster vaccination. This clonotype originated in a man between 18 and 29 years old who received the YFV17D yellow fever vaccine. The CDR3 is CASSQAGVAGGYNEQFF. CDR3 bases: TGTGCCAGCAGTCAAGCCGGCGTAGCGGGGGGGTACAATGAGCAGTTCTTC.